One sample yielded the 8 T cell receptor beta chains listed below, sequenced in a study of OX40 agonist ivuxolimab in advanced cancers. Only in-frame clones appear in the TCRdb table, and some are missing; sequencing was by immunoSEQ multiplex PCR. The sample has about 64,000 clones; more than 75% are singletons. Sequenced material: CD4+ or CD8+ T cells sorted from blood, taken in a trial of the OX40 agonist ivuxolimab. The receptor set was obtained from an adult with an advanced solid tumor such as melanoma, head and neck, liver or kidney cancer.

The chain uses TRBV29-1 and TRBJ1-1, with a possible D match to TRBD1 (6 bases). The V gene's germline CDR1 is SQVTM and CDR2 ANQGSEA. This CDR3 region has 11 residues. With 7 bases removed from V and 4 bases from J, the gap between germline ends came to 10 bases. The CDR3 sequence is CSGGGTTEAFF. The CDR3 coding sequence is TGCAGCGGAGGGGGGACCACTGAAGCTTTCTTT.

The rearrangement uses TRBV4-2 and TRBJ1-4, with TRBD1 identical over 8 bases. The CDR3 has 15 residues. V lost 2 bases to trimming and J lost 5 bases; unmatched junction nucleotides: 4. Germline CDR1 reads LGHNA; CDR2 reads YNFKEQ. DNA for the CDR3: TGTGCCAGCAGCCAACAACAGGGGGAGAATGAAAAACTGTTTTTT. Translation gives CASSQQQGENEKLFF.

Here the CDR3 DNA reads TGTGCCAGCAGTTTCACAGGGGGCGACTCACCCCTCCACTTT. It is translated as CASSFTGGDSPLHF. The rearrangement uses TRBV11-2 and TRBJ1-6, with 9 bases fitting TRBD1. V gave up 6 bases and J gave up 10 bases; unmatched junction bases: 7. There are 14 residues in the CDR3. Germline V gives CDR1 SGHAT, CDR2 FQNNGV.

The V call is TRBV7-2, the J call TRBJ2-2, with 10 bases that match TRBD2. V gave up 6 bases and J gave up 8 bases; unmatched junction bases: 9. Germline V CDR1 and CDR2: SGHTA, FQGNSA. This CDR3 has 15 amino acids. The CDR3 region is CASSYRSGRVGELFF. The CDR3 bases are TGTGCCAGCAGTTACAGAAGCGGGAGGGTAGGGGAGCTGTTTTTT.

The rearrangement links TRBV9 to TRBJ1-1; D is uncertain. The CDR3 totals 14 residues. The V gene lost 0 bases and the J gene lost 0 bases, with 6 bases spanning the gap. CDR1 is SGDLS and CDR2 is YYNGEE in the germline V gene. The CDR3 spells CASSVGLMNTEAFF. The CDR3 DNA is TGTGCCAGCAGCGTAGGTCTTATGAACACTGAAGCTTTCTTT.

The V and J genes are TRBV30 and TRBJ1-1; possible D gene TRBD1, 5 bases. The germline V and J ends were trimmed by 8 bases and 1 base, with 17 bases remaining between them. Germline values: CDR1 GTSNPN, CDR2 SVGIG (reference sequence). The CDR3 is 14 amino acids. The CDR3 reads CARGVGVGNTEAFF. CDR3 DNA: TGTGCCCGAGGGGTTGGGGTTGGGAACACTGAAGCTTTCTTT.

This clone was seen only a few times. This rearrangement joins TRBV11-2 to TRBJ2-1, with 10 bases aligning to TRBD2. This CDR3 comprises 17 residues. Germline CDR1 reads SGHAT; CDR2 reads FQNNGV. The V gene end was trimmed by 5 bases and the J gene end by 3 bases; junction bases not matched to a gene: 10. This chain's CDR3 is CASSRQPRTSGYNEQFF. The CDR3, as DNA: TGTGCCAGCAGCCGGCAACCGAGGACTAGCGGCTACAATGAGCAGTTCTTC.

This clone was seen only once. The CDR3 loop reads CASSPPATKNIQYF. As DNA, the CDR3 is TGTGCCAGCTCACCGCCGGCTACCAAAAACATTCAGTACTTC. The gene calls are TRBV18 and TRBJ2-4; no clear D gene. V lost 3 bases to trimming and J lost 2 bases, with 8 bases between them. Germline loops: CDR1 KGHSH, CDR2 LQKENI. The CDR3 length is 14 residues.